These T cell receptor beta chains were read from a single sample in a study of CXCR3-negative and CXCR3-positive naive CD8 T cells. From its re-call of the 5' RACE reads, TCRdb lists each CDR3 protein once, without DNA. The sample table includes fewer than 90,000 distinct CDR3 sequences. The sample consisted of naive CXCR3+ CD8+ T cells from blood. The receptors come from a human donor in good health. Some clones in this sample may be carry-over from other donors' samples. Both conserved end residues are part of each CDR3. Each record gives: clone size, J gene, V gene, CDR3 length, CDR3 protein. Some rows have no size entry. The others give once, few or many, or a class for an expanded clone.

>NA|TRBJ2-7|TRBV5-1|15
CASSFGLAGTYEQYF
>NA|TRBJ2-1|TRBV19|13
CASSGGAYNEQFF
>NA|TRBJ2-5|TRBV3-1|14
CASSDAGQQETQYF
>NA|TRBJ2-2|TRBV28|17
CASSLPRVTLGTGELFF
>NA|TRBJ2-7|TRBV5-6|11
CASSLAAEQRF
>NA|TRBJ1-5|TRBV15|15
CATSRDFEGFQPQHF
>NA|TRBJ2-7|TRBV11-3|13
CASSLEGVDEQYF
>NA|TRBJ2-1|TRBV29-1|15
CSVSPGANSYNEQFF
>NA|TRBJ2-2|TRBV27|16
CASSPVAGGDTGELFF
>NA|TRBJ2-1|TRBV25-1|15
CASTHFRVTGDEQFF
>NA|TRBJ2-1|TRBV19|15
CSSSMEGISYNEQFF
>NA|TRBJ2-3|TRBV29-1|13
CSVRRGDADTQYF
>NA|TRBJ2-2|TRBV7-9|14
CASRLEQGTGELFF
>NA|TRBJ2-7|TRBV5-1|14
CASSLASLSYEQYF
>NA|TRBJ2-7|TRBV28|13
CVSGPRQPYEQYF
>NA|TRBJ2-1|TRBV13|14
CASSQRPSGSPQIF
>NA|TRBJ2-3|TRBV3-1|17
CASSQAQLAASMDTQYF
>NA|TRBJ2-5|TRBV14|13
CASSQVGRETQYF
>NA|TRBJ2-1|TRBV11-2|15
CASSLSGLADNEQFF
>NA|TRBJ1-1|TRBV9|17
CASSVEGPQGVNTEAFF
>NA|TRBJ1-2|TRBV24-1|13
CATSDLAYGGYTF
>NA|TRBJ2-3|TRBV7-8|17
CASSPPGWEGAKDTQYF
>NA|TRBJ2-3|TRBV12-3/TRBV12-4|14
CASSLTSGTDTQYF
>NA|TRBJ2-7|TRBV20-1|15
CSATKVGSSSYEQYF
>NA|TRBJ2-1|TRBV5-1|13
CASSPGTEYEQFF
>NA|TRBJ1-1|TRBV25-1|17
CASSEYFPGTANTEAFF
>NA|TRBJ2-7|TRBV6-2/TRBV6-3|15
CASNFLAGGPYEQYF
>NA|TRBJ2-3|TRBV15|18
CATSGRPWTSGNTDTQYF
>NA|TRBJ1-1|TRBV30|13
CAWSVGSRTEAFF
>NA|TRBJ1-2|TRBV4-3|14
CASSQARAGDGYTF
>NA|TRBJ2-1|TRBV24-1|15
CATQLTEDAHNEQFF
>NA|TRBJ2-1|TRBV9|16
CASSAPPGQGGNEQFF
>NA|TRBJ2-7|TRBV11-2|15
CASRYTGGCSYEQYF
>NA|TRBJ1-1|TRBV9|15
CASSVEPVQNTEAFF
>NA|TRBJ2-1|TRBV5-5|13
CASSSWVADEQFF
>NA|TRBJ2-1|TRBV6-6|18
CASSPPHIGSSSYNEQFF
>NA|TRBJ1-5|TRBV7-9|17
CASSLEQGARGNQPQHF
>NA|TRBJ2-7|TRBV19|13
CASGVSGTYEQYF
>medium-sized|TRBJ2-7|TRBV5-1|14
CASSLGQGAYEQYF
>NA|TRBJ1-2|TRBV29-1|14
CSVEDRGPIPSYTF
>NA|TRBJ2-7|TRBV20-1|14
CSARSDLTAYEQYF
>NA|TRBJ2-7|TRBV6-2/TRBV6-3|15
CASSSSAGGRYEQYF
>NA|TRBJ2-3|TRBV5-5|15
CASGWTSGSLDTQYF
>NA|TRBJ1-1|TRBV28|14
CASRLHLGSTEAFF
>NA|TRBJ1-5|TRBV3-1|12
CASSQGNQPQHF